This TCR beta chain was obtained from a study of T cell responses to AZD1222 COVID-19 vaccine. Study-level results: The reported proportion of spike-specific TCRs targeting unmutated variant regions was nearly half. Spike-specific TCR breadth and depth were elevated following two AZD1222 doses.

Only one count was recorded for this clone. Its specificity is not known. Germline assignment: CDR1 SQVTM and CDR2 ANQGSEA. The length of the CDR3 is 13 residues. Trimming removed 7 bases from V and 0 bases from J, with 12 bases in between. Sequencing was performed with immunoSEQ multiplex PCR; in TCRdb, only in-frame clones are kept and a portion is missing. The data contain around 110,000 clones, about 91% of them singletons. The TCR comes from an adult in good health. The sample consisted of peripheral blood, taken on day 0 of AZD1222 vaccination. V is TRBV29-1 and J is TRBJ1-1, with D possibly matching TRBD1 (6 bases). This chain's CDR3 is CSARQEMNTEAFF. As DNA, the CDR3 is TGCAGCGCCCGACAGGAGATGAACACTGAAGCTTTCTTT.